The following is a T cell receptor (beta chain) sequence with its context. Its antigen is not known. The sample belongs to a study of Ad26.COV2.S vaccination and SARS-CoV-2 variants. Overall study: COV1001, an Ad26.COV2.S trial, supplied this vaccine-arm donor.

Trimming shortened V by 3 bases and J by 2 bases, and 11 bases separated the two germline ends. CDR3 length: 14 amino acids. Per the germline V gene, CDR1 is MDHEN and CDR2 is SYDVKM. Method: immunoSEQ multiplex PCR; TCRdb's copy keeps in-frame clones and lacks some. The sample holds some 520,000 clones, roughly 89% seen once. As to treatment: about 20 received Ad26.COV2.S at low or high dose, single or two shots; about 5 received placebo; per-sample allocation not given. Day 63 after the first injection of vaccine or placebo was the sampling time. An Ad26 vector expressing Wuhan-strain SARS-CoV-2 spike served as the vaccine. Findings and limits, study-wide: Estimates derived from TCR breadth and depth analyses may have underestimated total T cell responses. Vaccinated and placebo-treated recipients had similar non-spike TCR breadth.

This chain connects TRBV28 to TRBJ2-7; D is ambiguous. The sequencing used peripheral blood, collected in a trial of Ad26.COV2.S vaccine versus placebo. This sequence was found in a person aged 18 to 59 who received the Ad26.COV2.S COVID-19 vaccine or a placebo. The CDR3 protein is CASSLGGFPYEQYF. CDR3 in DNA: TGTGCCAGCAGTTTGGGTGGTTTCCCCTACGAGCAGTACTTC. Complete variable domain (other parts from reference TRBV28 and TRBJ2-7): DVKVTQSSRYLVKRTGEKVFLECVQDMDHENMFWYRQDPGLGLRLIYFSYDVKMKEKGDIPEGYSVSREKKERFSLILESASTNQTSMYLCASSLGGFPYEQYFGPGTRLTVT.